Each of the 25 T cell receptor beta chains below was sequenced from the same sample in a study of graft-versus-host responses after intestinal transplantation. Repertoires were generated with immunoSEQ multiplex PCR, while TCRdb's copy carries only in-frame clones and drops some. The table includes over 60,000 clones, roughly 90% detected once. The sample in question was bone marrow, obtained roughly 780 days after intestinal transplantation. The receptors stem from a human patient who received an intestinal transplant, so some T cells may come from the graft donor.

The chain uses TRBV6-5 and TRBJ2-7; perhaps TRBD2 as D (6 bases). Trimming stripped 5 bases from V and 6 bases from J, with 17 bases between. CDR1 is MNHEY, CDR2 SVGAGI, per germline. CDR3 length: 14 amino acids. The CDR3 region has the DNA TGTGCCAGCAGTCTCCGACTGGAGGGACTCGAGCAGTACTTC. Its translation is CASSLRLEGLEQYF.

This chain links TRBV19 with TRBJ1-2; D may be TRBD1 (6 bases). The CDR3 is 13 amino acids. V lost 6 bases to trimming and J lost 7 bases, with 15 bases between them. Germline CDR1 LNHDA, CDR2 SQIVND (reference sequence). CDR3 nucleotide sequence: TGTGCCAGTAGAGGGCAGGGGAATATTGGCTACACCTTC. Its protein is CASRGQGNIGYTF.

V and J are TRBV29-1 and TRBJ1-6; possible D gene TRBD1, 5 bases. V shed 6 bases and J shed 8 bases, with 14 bases lying between them. Germline V gene lookup returns CDR1 SQVTM and CDR2 ANQGSEA. CDR3 length: 13 amino acids. The CDR3 sequence is CSVSGTEDSPLHF. CDR3 coding DNA: TGCAGCGTCTCCGGGACCGAGGATTCACCCCTCCACTTT.

The rearrangement uses TRBV28 and TRBJ1-5, with a weak D call TRBD1 (6 bases). The CDR3 loop spans 15 amino acids. CDR1 and CDR2 (germline): MDHEN, SYDVKM. Trimming took 3 bases from V and 6 from J, leaving 15 bases between them. The CDR3 nucleotides are TGTGCCAGCAGTTTTATACAGGGCCCCAGTCAGCCCCAGCATTTT. Protein sequence: CASSFIQGPSQPQHF.

V is TRBV5-5 and J is TRBJ2-7; D may correspond to TRBD1 or TRBD2 (5 bases each). Trimming cost V 4 bases and J 4 bases, with 9 bases left between them. The CDR3 covers 12 residues. CDR1 and CDR2 from the germline V gene are SGHKS and YYEKEE (reference sequence). The CDR3 nucleotides read TGTGCCAGCAGCCGAGGGGCTTACGAGCAGTACTTC. Its translation is CASSRGAYEQYF.

V usage is TRBV13 and J usage is TRBJ1-2; D uncertain. V lost 0 bases and J lost 4, with 6 bases in between. The CDR3 spans 13 residues. The germline V gene encodes CDR1 PRHDT and CDR2 FYEKMQ (reference sequence). The CDR3 sequence is CASSLGRRYGYTF. The CDR3 DNA reads as TGTGCCAGCAGCTTAGGCCGGCGCTATGGCTACACCTTC.

V and J are TRBV7-9 and TRBJ2-5, with TRBD1 matching over 12 bases. The germline gives CDR1 SEHNR, CDR2 FQNEAQ (reference sequence). V trimming: 5 bases; J trimming: 5 bases; junction bases outside the gene matches: 12. CDR3 length equals 17 residues. CDR3 sequence reads: CASSRRPGQGARETQYF. In DNA form, the CDR3 reads TGTGCCAGCAGCCGTAGACCGGGACAGGGGGCGCGGGAGACCCAGTACTTC.

This clone is medium-sized. Other DNA sequences in the sample encode the same CDR3. The chain has TRBV7-6 and TRBJ1-1, with D unresolved. Trimming left V 6 bases short and J 8 bases short, with 10 bases between. The CDR3 contains 11 residues. Per germline, CDR1 SGHVS and CDR2 FNYEAQ. In DNA, the CDR3 is TGTGCCAGCAGTCGGACCTTGGAAGCTTTCTTT. Translation gives CASSRTLEAFF.

This chain connects TRBV7-2 to TRBJ1-6; D ambiguous. The CDR3 totals 16 residues. Trimming cost V 1 base and J 7 bases, with 14 bases left between them. CDR1 and CDR2 (germline): SGHTA, FQGNSA. The chain's CDR3 is CASSLGLGGRNSPLHF. The CDR3 nucleotides read TGTGCCAGCAGCTTAGGACTGGGCGGCCGGAATTCACCCCTCCACTTT.

V and J are TRBV28 and TRBJ1-1, with D hard to call. V dropped 3 bases and J dropped 1 base, with 9 bases sitting between them. In germline, CDR1 is MDHEN, CDR2 SYDVKM. CDR3 size: 14 residues. CDR3 sequence: CASSFSSSNTEAFF. The DNA for the CDR3 is TGTGCCAGCAGTTTCTCCTCCTCGAACACTGAAGCTTTCTTT.

V and J are TRBV7-9 and TRBJ2-1; 8 bases are shared with TRBD1. Trimming removed 8 bases from V and 2 bases from J; junction bases left unmatched: 5. Germline V CDR1 and CDR2: SEHNR, FQNEAQ (reference sequence). The CDR3 has 14 residues. The CDR3 is CASEDRETYNEQFF. DNA for the CDR3: TGTGCCAGCGAGGACAGGGAAACCTACAATGAGCAGTTCTTC.

Only one count was recorded for this clone. This sequence joins TRBV6-5 and TRBJ2-7; a weak D match, TRBD2 (6 bases). This CDR3 is built from 14 residues. The germline V gene encodes CDR1 MNHEY and CDR2 SVGAGI. Trimming took off 4 bases at V and 0 bases at J, with 10 bases between the two ends. DNA of the CDR3: TGTGCCAGCAGTTTCGGGGGATTCTCCTACGAGCAGTACTTC. Amino acid sequence: CASSFGGFSYEQYF.

This clone was counted once. V is TRBV19 and J is TRBJ2-3; 7 nucleotides agree with TRBD2. Per germline, CDR1 LNHDA and CDR2 SQIVND (reference sequence). V was pared by 3 bases and J by 2 bases, with 11 bases of the junction left unmatched. The CDR3 runs to 17 residues. For the CDR3, the DNA is TGTGCCAGTAGTATGATATTGCTAGCGGATTTCACAGATACGCAGTATTTT. Translation gives CASSMILLADFTDTQYF.

Written as DNA, the CDR3 is TGTGCCAGCAGCCGGGACACTGGAAACACCATATATTTT. It codes for CASSRDTGNTIYF. V and J are TRBV6-8 and TRBJ1-3; tentatively, D is TRBD1 (6 bases). This CDR3 has 13 residues. Between the trimmed V and J ends, which lost 6 bases and 2 bases, there was a span of 8 bases. Per germline, CDR1 MNHGY and CDR2 SAAAGT.

This chain links TRBV7-2 with TRBJ1-6; D might be TRBD1 (5 bases). V shed 5 bases and J shed 7 bases, with 21 bases lying between them. The CDR3 is 17 amino acids. Per germline, CDR1 SGHTA and CDR2 FQGNSA. CDR3 sequence reads: CASSRVLEYRLNSPLHF. As DNA, the CDR3 is TGTGCCAGCAGCCGCGTTTTAGAGTACAGGTTAAATTCACCCCTCCACTTT.

The chain uses TRBV7-9 and TRBJ1-4; D uncertain. The CDR3 is 15 residues long. Trimming took 4 bases from V and 2 from J, leaving 11 bases between them. Germline V gives CDR1 SEHNR, CDR2 FQNEAQ (reference sequence). Here the CDR3 reads CASSSLLGTNEKLFF. CDR3 nucleotides: TGTGCCAGCAGCTCTCTATTGGGGACTAATGAAAAACTGTTTTTT.

The chain links TRBV2 to TRBJ2-4; no firm D call. This CDR3 contains 17 residues. V was shortened by 4 bases and J by 2 bases, with 18 bases between the two germline ends. Germline V CDR1 and CDR2: SNHLY, FYNNEI. CDR3 protein: CASSAEAKASTKNIQYF. The CDR3 DNA reads TGTGCCAGCAGTGCAGAGGCGAAGGCCTCAACCAAAAACATTCAGTACTTC.

The chain uses TRBV19 and TRBJ2-1; the match to TRBD2 covers 8 bases. V shed 2 bases, J shed 7 bases, and the junction held 4 bases outside the gene matches. Germline loops: CDR1 LNHDA, CDR2 SQIVND (reference sequence). The CDR3 sequence is 14 residues long. The CDR3: CASSIISGDNEQFF. The CDR3 nucleotides read TGTGCCAGTAGTATAATTAGCGGGGATAATGAGCAGTTCTTC.

Here the CDR3 DNA reads TGTGCCAGCAGCCCTTACGGGGACAGGACCACCTACGAGCAGTACTTC. Translated, it gives CASSPYGDRTTYEQYF. The rearrangement links TRBV13 to TRBJ2-7, with 8 bases that match TRBD1. With 5 bases clipped from V and 2 bases from J, the junction kept 11 bases outside the gene matches. The CDR3 has 16 amino acids. Germline V CDR1 and CDR2: PRHDT, FYEKMQ (reference sequence).

The J gene is TRBJ1-1, the V gene TRBV20-1; no clear D. Germline-derived CDR1 and CDR2 are DFQATT and SNEGSKA (reference sequence). Trimming left V 5 bases short and J 0 bases short, with 4 bases between. The CDR3 is made up of 11 amino acids. The DNA for the CDR3 is TGCAGTGCTTCACTGAACACTGAAGCTTTCTTT. Protein product: CSASLNTEAFF.

The V gene is TRBV19, the J gene TRBJ1-5, with TRBD1 matching over 7 bases. With V trimmed by 9 bases and J by 6 bases, 11 bases remained unmatched. Germline CDR1 is LNHDA and CDR2 is SQIVND (reference sequence). This CDR3 is built from 14 residues. CDR3 nucleotides: TGTGCCAGCAACGACAGGGAGTTAGGTCAGCCCCAGCATTTT. Encoded protein: CASNDRELGQPQHF.

V is TRBV28 and J is TRBJ2-5; 9 nucleotides line up with TRBD2. Germline assignment: CDR1 MDHEN and CDR2 SYDVKM. The CDR3 runs to 15 residues. Losses at the gene ends were 6 bases for V and 5 bases for J; bases not matched to a gene: 10. The CDR3 region has the DNA TGTGCCAGCAGCCTGGGGGGGCGGGGGGGGGAGACCCAGTACTTC. Amino acid sequence: CASSLGGRGGETQYF.

In DNA, the CDR3 is TGTGCCAGCAGCTCCGGACAGGGTTGGGGGACAGATACGCAGTATTTT. Its protein product is CASSSGQGWGTDTQYF. The V call is TRBV7-6, the J call TRBJ2-3; 8 bases match TRBD1. The germline gives CDR1 SGHVS, CDR2 FNYEAQ. The CDR3 totals 16 residues. V lost 4 bases to trimming and J lost 3 bases; unmatched junction nucleotides: 9.

The rearrangement links TRBV6-5 to TRBJ1-5; D possibly corresponds to TRBD1 (6 bases). The CDR3 runs 16 residues. Trimming pared 1 base from V and 7 bases from J, leaving 17 bases between. Germline-derived CDR1 and CDR2 are MNHEY and SVGAGI. The CDR3 loop reads CASSYLGHGVGQPQHF. The CDR3 DNA sequence: TGTGCCAGCAGTTACTTGGGACACGGGGTCGGGCAGCCCCAGCATTTT.

This clone has just a few counts. The chain is built from TRBV5-1 and TRBJ2-3, with 9 positions matching TRBD2. The CDR3 spans 15 residues. Unmatched junction bases numbered 6, after V lost 1 base and J lost 6 bases. Germline V gives CDR1 SGHRS, CDR2 YFSETQ. CDR3: CASSLTSGREDTQYF. The CDR3 DNA follows: TGCGCCAGCAGCTTGACTAGCGGGCGGGAGGATACGCAGTATTTT.